The 23 T cell receptor beta chains presented below share a single source sample, sequenced in a study of CD8+ T cells in alopecia areata. The authors extracted RNA and reverse transcribed it into cDNA as the sequencing template. Repertoires were generated with immunoSEQ multiplex PCR, while TCRdb's copy carries only in-frame clones and drops some. This sample has fewer than 350,000 clones, with more than 45% found just once. Treatment of the sample: oral pan-JAK inhibitor, 5-10 mg twice daily. The source was CD4+ T cells sorted from blood, collected at week 24, from a patient treated with tofacitinib. These receptors came from a human donor with alopecia areata.

For the CDR3, the DNA is TGTGCCAGTAGTTTCCGGCGGAATGAGCAGTTCTTC. As protein: CASSFRRNEQFF. This chain joins TRBV19 and TRBJ2-1, with D uncertain. Germline values: CDR1 LNHDA, CDR2 SQIVND (reference sequence). The ends were cut back, 5 bases at V and 7 bases at J, with 9 bases in the middle. The CDR3 consists of 12 residues.

The CDR3 region is CASILDRGSYNEQFF. CDR3 in DNA: TGTGCCAGCATCTTGGACAGGGGCTCCTACAATGAGCAGTTCTTC. This chain links TRBV27 with TRBJ2-1; 9 bases align to TRBD1. The CDR3 has 15 amino acids. Germline V lookup: CDR1 MNHEY, CDR2 SMNVEV (reference sequence). The V segment lost 7 bases and the J segment 0 bases; nucleotides outside the gene matches: 4.

The sample holds one count of this clone. The chain employs TRBV25-1 and TRBJ1-2, with D perhaps TRBD1 (6 bases). V dropped 4 bases and J dropped 6 bases, with 15 bases sitting between them. The CDR3 runs 14 residues. Germline CDR1 reads MGHDK; CDR2 reads SYGVNS. CDR3 coding DNA: TGTGCCAGCAGTGGTTACAGGGAATCCGATGGCTACACCTTC. Translated, it gives CASSGYRESDGYTF.

The chain carries TRBV29-1 and TRBJ2-7; TRBD1 matches at 8 bases. The ends lost 6 bases at V and 1 base at J; junction bases unmatched: 5. CDR3 length equals 13 residues. CDR1 SQVTM and CDR2 ANQGSEA come from the germline V gene. The CDR3 spells CSVDRGGSYEQYF. In DNA, the CDR3 is TGCAGCGTAGACAGGGGCGGATCCTACGAGCAGTACTTC.

The V call is TRBV11-2, the J call TRBJ2-5; D gene ambiguous. Per the germline V gene, CDR1 is SGHAT and CDR2 is FQNNGV. The CDR3 is made up of 13 amino acids. Trimming left V 5 bases short and J 2 bases short, with 9 bases between. The CDR3 loop reads CASSRTMQETQYF. The DNA of the CDR3 is TGTGCCAGCAGCCGGACGATGCAAGAGACCCAGTACTTC.

This chain joins TRBV29-1 and TRBJ2-7, with D unclear. The CDR3 totals 12 residues. V shed 3 bases and J shed 5 bases, with 11 bases lying between them. The germline gives CDR1 SQVTM, CDR2 ANQGSEA. The CDR3 region is CSVEAQQHEQYF. For the CDR3, the DNA is TGCAGCGTTGAGGCCCAGCAGCACGAGCAGTACTTC.

V usage is TRBV28 and J usage is TRBJ1-2, with TRBD1 matching 10 bases. The germline V gene has CDR1 MDHEN and CDR2 SYDVKM. The V and J ends lost 5 bases and 4 bases, in that order; junction bases with no gene match: 7. The CDR3 totals 15 residues. This chain's CDR3 is CASSLSTGGGYGYTF. CDR3 in DNA: TGTGCCAGCAGTCTATCGACAGGGGGCGGCTATGGCTACACCTTC.

The V call is TRBV18, the J call TRBJ2-1; D not resolved. Germline loops: CDR1 KGHSH, CDR2 LQKENI. CDR3 length equals 14 residues. The V gene lost 0 bases and the J gene lost 4 bases, with 7 bases spanning the gap. The CDR3 DNA reads TGTGCCAGCTCACCACCACTTTCGTACAATGAGCAGTTCTTC. Translated, it gives CASSPPLSYNEQFF.

The chain employs TRBV29-1 and TRBJ1-2; 8 positions match TRBD1. Looked up from germline, CDR1 is SQVTM and CDR2 is ANQGSEA. This CDR3 is built from 17 residues. V dropped 5 bases and J dropped 0; count of bases not matched to a gene: 14. CDR3 in DNA: TGCAGCGTTCGGGGAGGACAGGGAGGGCGAGCTAACTATGGCTACACCTTC. Amino acid sequence: CSVRGGQGGRANYGYTF. Complete variable domain (other parts from reference TRBV29-1 and TRBJ1-2): SAVISQKPSRDICQRGTSLTIQCQVDSQVTMMFWYRQQPGQSLTLIATANQGSEATYESGFVIDKFPISRPNLTFSTLTVSNMSPEDSSIYLCSVRGGQGGRANYGYTFGSGTRLTVV.

This clone has more than one count but fewer than ten. This rearrangement joins TRBV29-1 to TRBJ2-1; D unclear. The CDR3 is made up of 13 amino acids. The germline CDR1 and CDR2 sequences are SQVTM and ANQGSEA. Trimming removed 6 bases from V and 6 bases from J, with 15 bases in between. The CDR3 protein is CSVAAVGRNEQFF. The DNA for the CDR3 is TGCAGCGTAGCCGCCGTCGGGCGCAATGAGCAGTTCTTC.

The rearrangement links TRBV30 to TRBJ1-1, with D possibly being TRBD1 (5 bases). The CDR3 is made up of 15 amino acids. The V gene's germline CDR1 is GTSNPN and CDR2 SVGIG (reference sequence). The V end lost 0 bases, the J end lost 5 bases, and 16 bases lay between the germline ends. CDR3 sequence reads: CAWSVLESGGTEAFF. The DNA of the CDR3 is TGTGCCTGGAGTGTACTGGAGTCGGGGGGAACTGAAGCTTTCTTT. Using reference TRBV30 and TRBJ1-1 for the parts outside the CDR3, the full variable domain is SQTIHQWPATLVQPVGSPLSLECTVEGTSNPNLYWYRQAAGRGLQLLFYSVGIGQISSEVPQNLSASRPQDRQFILSSKKLLLSDSGFYLCAWSVLESGGTEAFFGQGTRLTVV.

V and J are TRBV30 and TRBJ2-2; TRBD1 matches 8 bases. CDR3 size: 14 residues. J gave up 4 bases and V 5 bases, and 6 bases lay outside the gene matches. The germline gives CDR1 GTSNPN, CDR2 SVGIG (reference sequence). CDR3 nucleotide sequence: TGTGCCTGGGCCCAGGGGGCTGTCACCGGGGAGCTGTTTTTT. As protein: CAWAQGAVTGELFF.

Only one count was recorded for this clone. At one end the junction does not follow the germline gene, possibly because of a read error. This chain uses TRBV30 with TRBJ2-2; possible D gene TRBD2, 5 bases. The CDR3 runs 12 residues. In germline, CDR1 is GTSNPN, CDR2 SVGIG (reference sequence). CDR3 nucleotides: TGTGCCTGGAGACGCGACACCGGGGAGCTGGTTTTT. This gives the protein CAWRRDTGELVF.

The genes are TRBV29-1 and TRBJ2-5; TRBD2 might be the D (5 bases). V gave up 4 bases and J gave up 0 bases, with 9 bases separating them. CDR1 is SQVTM and CDR2 is ANQGSEA in the germline V gene. The CDR3 contains 13 residues. This chain's CDR3 is CSVGRRDQETQYF. For the CDR3, the DNA is TGCAGCGTTGGGAGGCGGGACCAAGAGACCCAGTACTTC.

The genes are TRBV7-9 and TRBJ1-4; D gene uncertain. This CDR3 comprises 15 residues. Germline V gene data show CDR1 as SEHNR and CDR2 as FQNEAQ (reference sequence). V was pared by 2 bases and J by 7 bases, with 14 bases between. CDR3 nucleotide sequence: TGTGCCAGCAGCTTACTGACCTTAATCGGTGAAAAACTGTTTTTT. It codes for CASSLLTLIGEKLFF. The full variable domain, completed using reference TRBV7-9 and TRBJ1-4, is DTGVSQNPRHKITKRGQNVTFRCDPISEHNRLYWYRQTLGQGPEFLTYFQNEAQLEKSRLLSDRFSAERPKGSFSTLEIQRTEQGDSAMYLCASSLLTLIGEKLFFGSGTQLSVL.

The chain joins TRBV30 to TRBJ1-3, with unresolved D. The length of the CDR3 is 11 residues. Germline V lookup: CDR1 GTSNPN, CDR2 SVGIG (reference sequence). Trimming shortened V by 0 bases and J by 5 bases, and 2 bases separated the two germline ends. The chain's CDR3 is CAWSVRNTIYF. The CDR3 DNA sequence: TGTGCCTGGAGTGTAAGAAACACCATATATTTT.

This clone has just a few counts. This chain joins TRBV29-1 and TRBJ2-4; the D gene is possibly TRBD1 (6 bases). Germline CDR1 is SQVTM and CDR2 is ANQGSEA. V shed 4 bases and J shed 7 bases, with 11 bases lying between them. CDR3 size: 12 residues. CDR3 bases: TGCAGCGTTGGTTCGGACAGTAACATTCAGTACTTC. It translates to CSVGSDSNIQYF.

This clone has only one observation. V usage is TRBV4-1 and J usage is TRBJ2-2; D possibly corresponds to TRBD1 (6 bases). The germline V and J ends were trimmed by 4 bases and 0 bases, with 12 bases remaining between them. Germline V gives CDR1 MGHRA, CDR2 YSYEKL. The CDR3 has 16 residues. This CDR3 reads CASSLTAGANTGELFF. CDR3 sequence (DNA): TGCGCCAGCAGCCTCACGGCAGGGGCGAACACCGGGGAGCTGTTTTTT.

V usage is TRBV2 and J usage is TRBJ2-7; D is possibly TRBD2 (5 bases). The CDR3 spans 11 residues. Per the germline V gene, CDR1 is SNHLY and CDR2 is FYNNEI. V was pared by 4 bases and J by 12 bases, with 13 bases between. The CDR3 nucleotides read TGTGCCAGCAGTGCAGAGGGTTTCTGGTACTTC. Translation: CASSAEGFWYF.

This clone showed up many times. The chain uses TRBV7-2 and TRBJ2-1; perhaps TRBD2 as D (7 bases). CDR3 length: 19 residues. Trimming removed 4 bases at V and 8 bases at J, with 30 bases between. Germline CDR1 and CDR2: SGHTA and FQGNSA. CDR3 sequence: CASSSLPGGYPAGSDEQFF. The CDR3 nucleotides read TGTGCCAGCAGCTCACTCCCGGGGGGCTACCCCGCCGGTTCCGATGAGCAGTTCTTC.

This clone has more than one count but fewer than ten. The V and J genes are TRBV4-3 and TRBJ1-2; perhaps TRBD1 as D (6 bases). V lost 1 base, J lost 5 bases, and 11 bases lay in between. The CDR3 covers 14 residues. Germline values: CDR1 LGHNA, CDR2 YSLEER. CDR3 residues: CASSQGDRIYGYTF. CDR3 bases: TGCGCCAGCAGCCAAGGAGACAGGATATATGGCTACACCTTC.

V is TRBV6-5 and J is TRBJ2-3, with a weak D call TRBD2 (6 bases). This CDR3 region has 14 residues. Trimming removed 0 bases at V and 6 bases at J, with 10 bases between. In germline, CDR1 is MNHEY, CDR2 SVGAGI. As DNA, the CDR3 is TGTGCCAGCAGTTACTCGGGGGGTTGGGATACGCAGTATTTT. This encodes CASSYSGGWDTQYF.

The chain has TRBV12-5 and TRBJ1-5; the D gene is possibly TRBD1 (5 bases). This CDR3 region has 15 residues. Germline loops: CDR1 LGHNT, CDR2 FRNRAP. The CDR3 DNA sequence: TGTGCCCACCTCCGAGGGGCTACTACTTATCAGCCCCAGCATTTT. It codes for CAHLRGATTYQPQHF.